The T cell receptor (beta chain) described here comes from a study of long-term antiretroviral therapy in people with HIV. The study's findings and limits: HIV repertoires spanned tighter CDR3 length ranges than controls did.

As to this clone: Its target is not known.

The assay, immunoSEQ v3.0, was run at survey level. The assay was immunoSEQ multiplex PCR, and TCRdb's table has in-frame clones only and misses some. The repertoire holds 15,000 to 20,000 clones, more than 75% seen once, with 9.5% to 15% in the top ten. V was cut by 4 bases and J by 7 bases, with 17 bases left in between. The CDR3 spans 14 residues. Germline CDR1 reads SGHTA; CDR2 reads FQGNSA. Sequences were derived from unsorted PBMCs, sampled 6.9 years after starting antiretroviral therapy. This TCR derives from a middle-aged man with HIV. This chain links TRBV7-2 with TRBJ2-7; no clear D gene. In DNA form, the CDR3 reads TGTGCCAGCAGCTCCCCGTCCTTGTATTGGGAGCAGTACTTC. Translating gives CASSSPSLYWEQYF.